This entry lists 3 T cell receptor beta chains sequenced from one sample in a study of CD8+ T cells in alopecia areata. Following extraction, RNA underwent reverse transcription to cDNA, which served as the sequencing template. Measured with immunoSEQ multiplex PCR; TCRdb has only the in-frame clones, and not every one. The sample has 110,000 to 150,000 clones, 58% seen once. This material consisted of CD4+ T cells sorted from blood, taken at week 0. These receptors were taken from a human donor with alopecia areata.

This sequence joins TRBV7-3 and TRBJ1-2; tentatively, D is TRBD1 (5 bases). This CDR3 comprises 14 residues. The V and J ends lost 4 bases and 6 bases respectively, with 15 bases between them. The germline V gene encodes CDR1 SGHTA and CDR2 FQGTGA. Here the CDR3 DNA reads TGTGCCAGCAGCTGGGGCCCAGGGAGTAATGGCTACACCTTC. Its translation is CASSWGPGSNGYTF.

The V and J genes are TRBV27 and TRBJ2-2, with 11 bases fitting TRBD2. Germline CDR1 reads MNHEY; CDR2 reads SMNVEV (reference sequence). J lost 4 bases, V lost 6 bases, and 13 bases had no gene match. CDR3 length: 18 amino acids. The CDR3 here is CASSPYGLAGGGTGELFF. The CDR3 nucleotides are TGTGCCAGCAGCCCTTATGGGCTAGCGGGGGGCGGCACCGGGGAGCTGTTTTTT.

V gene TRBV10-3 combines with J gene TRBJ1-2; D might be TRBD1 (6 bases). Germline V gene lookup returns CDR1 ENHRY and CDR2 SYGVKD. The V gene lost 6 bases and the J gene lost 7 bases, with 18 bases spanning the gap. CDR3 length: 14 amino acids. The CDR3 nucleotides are TGTGCCATCAGGGAGGGGGTCGTGGAAGGTGGCTACACCTTC. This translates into CAIREGVVEGGYTF.